These T cell receptor beta chains were read from a single sample in a study of blood T cell repertoires in COVID-19. The data were produced by immunoSEQ multiplex PCR, yet TCRdb's version contains in-frame clones alone and is incomplete. This table holds 50,000 to 60,000 clones, about nine tenths found once. The sample taken for sequencing was peripheral blood. These receptors were obtained from a man aged 35 to 55 with COVID-19, enrolled during active disease. The CDR3 runs from the conserved cysteine through the conserved F or W. A D gene is named only where the DNA matches it firmly. Some rows mark clone size as missing; the rest say once, few, many or name a class of expanded clone.

>.|TRBJ1-5|.|TRBV21-1
CASTTPPRGRYSNQPQHF
TGTGCCAGCACCACCCCCCCCCGGGGGAGGTATAGCAATCAGCCCCAGCATTTT
>.|TRBJ2-1|TRBD2|TRBV7-2
CASRPGLAGVEQFF
TGTGCCAGCAGGCCCGGACTAGCGGGGGTTGAGCAGTTCTTC
>once|TRBJ2-3|.|TRBV19
CASSIRGDTQYF
TGTGCCAGTAGTATAAGGGGAGATACGCAGTATTTT
>.|TRBJ2-7|.|TRBV18
CASSPPSVDEQYF
TGTGCCAGCTCACCACCGTCGGTGGACGAGCAGTACTTC
>.|TRBJ1-6|.|TRBV10-3
CAISSGVGDNSPLHF
TGTGCCATCAGTTCAGGGGTGGGAGATAATTCACCCCTCCACTTT
>.|TRBJ2-3|TRBD1|TRBV30
CAWSVSGDRATDTQYF
TGTGCCTGGAGTGTATCGGGGGACAGGGCCACAGATACGCAGTATTTT
>.|TRBJ2-7|TRBD1|TRBV5-4
CASSRGQGSEQYF
TGTGCCAGCAGTCGAGGACAGGGAAGCGAGCAGTACTTC
>once|TRBJ2-3|.|TRBV20-1
CSASFGSPGDTQYF
TGCAGTGCTAGTTTTGGGAGCCCCGGGGATACGCAGTATTTT
>.|TRBJ2-3|.|TRBV9
CASALENADTQYF
TGTGCCAGCGCCCTTGAGAACGCAGATACGCAGTATTTT
>.|TRBJ2-1|TRBD2|TRBV29-1
CSASLAGGPPNEQFF
TGCAGCGCATCCCTAGCGGGAGGGCCGCCCAATGAGCAGTTCTTC
>few|TRBJ2-7|TRBD2|TRBV27
CASSKPPLAGEYPYEQYF
TGTGCCAGCAGTAAGCCCCCCCTAGCGGGAGAATATCCCTACGAGCAGTACTTC
>.|TRBJ1-6|TRBD1|TRBV19
CASCGGTVFPYNSPLHF
TGTGCCAGCTGCGGCGGGACAGTGTTCCCGTATAATTCACCCCTCCACTTT
>.|TRBJ2-3|TRBD2|TRBV6-6
CASTFSGVRDTQYF
TGTGCCAGCACGTTTAGCGGGGTACGGGATACGCAGTATTTT
>.|TRBJ2-7|.|TRBV5-5
CASSPASNPSSEQYF
TGTGCCAGCAGCCCAGCATCCAATCCCTCTAGCGAGCAGTACTTC
>.|TRBJ2-7|TRBD2|TRBV28
CASSLLAGGRYEQYF
TGTGCCAGCAGTTTATTGGCGGGGGGGCGATACGAGCAGTACTTC
>.|TRBJ2-1|.|TRBV5-1
CASSETGGSYNEQFF
TGCGCCAGCAGCGAGACAGGAGGCTCCTACAATGAGCAGTTCTTC
>.|TRBJ1-2|TRBD1|TRBV2
CASSEVTGVLRAF
TGTGCCAGCAGTGAAGTTACAGGGGTCCTGAGGGCCTTC